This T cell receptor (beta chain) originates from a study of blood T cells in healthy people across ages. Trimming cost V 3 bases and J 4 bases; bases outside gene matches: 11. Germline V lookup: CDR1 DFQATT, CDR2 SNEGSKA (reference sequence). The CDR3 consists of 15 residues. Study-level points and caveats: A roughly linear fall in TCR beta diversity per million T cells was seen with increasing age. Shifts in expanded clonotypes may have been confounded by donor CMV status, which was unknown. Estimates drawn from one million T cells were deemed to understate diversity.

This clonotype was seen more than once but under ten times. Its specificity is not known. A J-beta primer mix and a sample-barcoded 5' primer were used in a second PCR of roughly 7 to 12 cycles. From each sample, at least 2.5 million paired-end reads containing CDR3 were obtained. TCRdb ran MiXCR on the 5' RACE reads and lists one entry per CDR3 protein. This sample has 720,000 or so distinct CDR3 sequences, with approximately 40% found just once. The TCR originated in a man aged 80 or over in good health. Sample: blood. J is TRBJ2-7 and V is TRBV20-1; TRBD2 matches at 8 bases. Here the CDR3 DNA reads TGCAGTGCTAGGGGCTCGGGGGGGGCGGCGTACGAGCAGTACTTC. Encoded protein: CSARGSGGAAYEQYF.